This section outlines one T cell receptor (beta chain) sequence together with its context. The data are from a study of OX40 agonist ivuxolimab in advanced cancers. Study context: Patients treated during dose escalation were battling hepatocellular carcinoma, melanoma, renal cell or head and neck cancer. Patients with prior anti-PD-1, anti-PD-L1 or anti-CTLA-4 therapy were eligible; 40% had some. Among those treated, three patients had partial responses, one with hepatocellular carcinoma and two with cutaneous melanoma.

V lost 4 bases and J lost 5; bases outside the gene matches: 12. The CDR3 sequence is 17 residues long. Germline V gene data show CDR1 as LGHNA and CDR2 as YNFKEQ. No patient had autoimmune disease or received systemic immunosuppression. TCRdb's copy holds only in-frame clones and misses some; the assay was immunoSEQ multiplex PCR. In the table there are about 19,000 clones, roughly 73% of which are singletons. The specimen comprised CD4+ or CD8+ T cells sorted from blood, sampled in a trial of the OX40 agonist ivuxolimab. V usage is TRBV4-2 and J usage is TRBJ2-5; 11 positions agree with TRBD2. The sequence derives from an adult with an advanced solid tumor such as melanoma, head and neck, liver or kidney cancer. The CDR3 nucleotides are TGTGCCAGCAGCCCGTGGGATAGCGGGAGGGAAGGGGAGACCCAGTACTTC. Amino acids: CASSPWDSGREGETQYF.